One and the same sample provided the 20 T cell receptor beta chains below, sequenced in a study of identical twins. MiXCR was run by TCRdb on the 5' RACE reads, yielding one entry per CDR3 protein. The sample carries about 530,000 distinct CDR3 sequences, approximately 20% recorded once. This sample also appeared in a second study, on yellow fever vaccine responses in identical twins.

Input material: CD4+ T cells sorted from blood. The receptors here all came from a woman in her late teens or twenties in good health.

In its sample, this clonotype was seen a few times. The chain has TRBV6-2 or TRBV6-3 and TRBJ2-1; 13 bases line up with TRBD2. Germline trimming cut 0 bases from V and 1 base from J; bases unmatched to any gene: 9. Germline CDR1 is MNHEY and CDR2 is SVGEGT. The CDR3 runs 20 residues. This CDR3 reads CASSYSKGLAGLGSYNEQFF. The CDR3 nucleotides are TGTGCCAGCAGTTACTCGAAGGGACTAGCGGGACTGGGATCCTACAATGAGCAGTTCTTC.

The sample holds a few counts of this clonotype. This chain uses TRBV20-1 with TRBJ2-1; the D is unclear. The CDR3 extends over 11 amino acids. The germline V and J ends were trimmed by 7 bases and 8 bases, with 12 bases remaining between them. Germline V CDR1 and CDR2: DFQATT, SNEGSKA (reference sequence). CDR3 sequence (DNA): TGCAGTGTCGGCCCGTTCGATGAGCAGTTCTTC. Its translation is CSVGPFDEQFF.

The chain has TRBV20-1 and TRBJ1-1, with D unresolved. Per the germline V gene, CDR1 is DFQATT and CDR2 is SNEGSKA (reference sequence). CDR3 length: 13 amino acids. The V gene lost 7 bases and the J gene lost 0 bases, with 12 bases spanning the gap. The DNA for the CDR3 is TGCAGTGAATTGCCGGCTGTGAACACTGAAGCTTTCTTT. Translation: CSELPAVNTEAFF.

V is TRBV6-5 and J is TRBJ1-1; D gene uncertain. Germline values: CDR1 MNHEY, CDR2 SVGAGI. Deletions cut 4 bases from V and 1 base from J, with 10 bases between. This CDR3 is 14 amino acids long. The CDR3, as DNA: TGTGCCAGCAGTTCTGTCGCAGGGAACACTGAAGCTTTCTTT. This codes for CASSSVAGNTEAFF.

The chain uses TRBV6-9 and TRBJ1-6; TRBD1 aligns across 7 bases. Per germline, CDR1 MNHGY and CDR2 SVAAGI. The CDR3 loop spans 14 amino acids. The junction had 9 bases not matched to a gene; V was cut back by 6 bases and J by 10 bases. DNA of the CDR3: TGTGCCAGCAGCAACGACAGGGTCCGCTCACCCCTCCACTTT. This sequence encodes CASSNDRVRSPLHF.

This CDR3 reads CASSTTGGVWTDTQYF. The DNA of the CDR3 is TGTGCCAGTAGTACCACAGGGGGCGTTTGGACAGATACGCAGTATTTT. The chain joins TRBV19 to TRBJ2-3; 9 positions agree with TRBD1. The germline CDR1 and CDR2 sequences are LNHDA and SQIVND (reference sequence). The CDR3 has 16 amino acids. Germline trimming cut 4 bases from V and 3 bases from J; bases unmatched to any gene: 8.

The rearrangement links TRBV24-1 to TRBJ2-1; TRBD1 matches at 7 bases. The CDR3 sequence is 16 residues long. After removal of 6 bases from V and 0 bases from J, the junction contained 7 bases not matched to a gene. Per germline, CDR1 KGHDR and CDR2 SFDVKD. The CDR3 DNA sequence: TGTGCCACCAGTTCGGCAGGGGGATTCTCCTACAATGAGCAGTTCTTC. Its protein is CATSSAGGFSYNEQFF.

The chain recombines TRBV14 with TRBJ2-7, with 9 bases aligning to TRBD1. V was clipped by 4 bases and J by 1 base; unmatched bases: 2. The CDR3 covers 14 residues. Germline lookup yields CDR1 SGHDN and CDR2 FVKESK. The CDR3 DNA follows: TGTGCCAGCAGCCGGACAGGGGCATCCTACGAGCAGTACGTC. The encoded protein is CASSRTGASYEQYV.

CDR3 sequence: CASRTQGSGANVLTF. DNA of the CDR3: TGTGCCAGCAGGACGCAGGGCTCTGGGGCCAACGTCCTGACTTTC. The chain joins TRBV6-1 to TRBJ2-6, with a tentative D call TRBD1 (5 bases). Germline-derived CDR1 and CDR2 are MNHNS and SASEGT. The CDR3 contains 15 residues. V lost 6 bases and J lost 0, with 9 bases in between.

There are a few counts of this clonotype. This rearrangement joins TRBV18 to TRBJ2-3, with D hard to call. Germline V CDR1 and CDR2: KGHSH, LQKENI. The CDR3 has 13 residues. Trimming stripped 2 bases from V and 2 bases from J, with 5 bases between. The CDR3 here is CASSPGPTDTQYF. CDR3 DNA: TGTGCCAGCTCACCAGGTCCCACAGATACGCAGTATTTT.

The sample holds a few counts of this clonotype. DNA of the CDR3: TGCAGCGTTGTGCGGGAACTCTCCTTCACAGATACGCAGTATTTT. Translation: CSVVRELSFTDTQYF. The chain uses TRBV29-1 and TRBJ2-3, with a weak D call TRBD2 (6 bases). CDR3 length equals 15 residues. Deletions cut 4 bases from V and 2 bases from J, with 16 bases between. The germline gives CDR1 SQVTM, CDR2 ANQGSEA.

The V gene is TRBV4-1, the J gene TRBJ1-5; tentative D call: TRBD1 (5 bases). With 2 bases removed from V and 6 bases from J, the gap between germline ends came to 14 bases. Germline CDR1 is MGHRA and CDR2 is YSYEKL. The CDR3 extends over 15 amino acids. The CDR3 loop reads CASSQQQVIGQPQHF. DNA of the CDR3: TGCGCCAGCAGCCAACAACAGGTGATCGGTCAGCCCCAGCATTTT.

The CDR3 DNA is TGTGCCAGCAGTTTCAGGGGCGGGAGCTCTTACGAGCAGTACTTC. Translated: CASSFRGGSSYEQYF. The rearrangement links TRBV12-3 or TRBV12-4 to TRBJ2-7; tentatively, D is TRBD2 (7 bases). CDR3 length: 15 residues. Trimming removed 3 bases at V and 4 bases at J, with 16 bases between.

The chain is built from TRBV6-1 and TRBJ2-7, with D possibly called TRBD1 or TRBD2 (5 bases each). This CDR3 region has 15 residues. Trimming took off 0 bases at V and 3 bases at J, with 12 bases between the two ends. Germline V CDR1 and CDR2: MNHNS, SASEGT. In DNA form, the CDR3 reads TGTGCCAGCAGTGAAGCCTACGGGACCCTCTACGAGCAGTACTTC. Translated, it gives CASSEAYGTLYEQYF.

This clonotype was recorded many times. The J gene is TRBJ2-2, the V gene TRBV5-6; D gene uncertain. V lost 2 bases and J lost 8, with 4 bases in between. The CDR3 runs 11 residues. Germline lookup yields CDR1 SGHDT and CDR2 YYEEEE. This CDR3 is CASSFVGELFF. Written as DNA, the CDR3 is TGTGCCAGCAGCTTTGTTGGGGAGCTGTTTTTT.

The chain employs TRBV3-1 and TRBJ1-6, with 9 nucleotides matching TRBD1. The CDR3 contains 12 residues. Germline V gene data show CDR1 as LGHDT and CDR2 as YNNKEL (reference sequence). Trimming cost V 4 bases and J 19 bases; bases outside gene matches: 8. CDR3 nucleotide sequence: TGTGCCAGCAGCCCGGGACAGGGAACTTTTCACTTT. It yields the protein CASSPGQGTFHF.

This rearrangement joins TRBV5-6 to TRBJ2-7; D possibly corresponds to TRBD2 (5 bases). CDR3 size: 16 residues. Germline V gives CDR1 SGHDT, CDR2 YYEEEE. V was pared by 4 bases and J by 3 bases, with 20 bases between. CDR3 DNA: TGTGCCAGCAGCCGTGGCCCGGGGAGCGTATTCTACGAGCAGTACTTC. This gives the protein CASSRGPGSVFYEQYF.

CDR3 DNA: TGTGCCAGTACCCGGAACCCGGGACAGGCCTACCAAGAGACCCAGTACTTC. Amino acids: CASTRNPGQAYQETQYF. V is TRBV19 and J is TRBJ2-5, with 8 bases lining up with TRBD1. CDR1 and CDR2 (germline): LNHDA, SQIVND (reference sequence). J gave up 0 bases and V 7 bases, and 13 bases lay outside the gene matches. The CDR3 runs 17 residues.

The V call is TRBV3-1, the J call TRBJ2-4; no clear D gene. Germline V gene lookup returns CDR1 LGHDT and CDR2 YNNKEL (reference sequence). Deletions cut 4 bases from V and 4 bases from J, with 2 bases between. The CDR3 is made up of 11 amino acids. In DNA form, the CDR3 reads TGTGCCAGCAGCCGAAAAAACATTCAGTACTTC. Its translation: CASSRKNIQYF.

This chain uses TRBV14 with TRBJ2-3; a weak D match, TRBD1 (5 bases). The CDR3 contains 16 residues. Trimming shortened V by 4 bases and J by 0 bases, and 14 bases separated the two germline ends. CDR1 SGHDN and CDR2 FVKESK come from the germline V gene. The CDR3 nucleotides are TGTGCCAGCAGCCTCTGGACACTTTATAGCACAGATACGCAGTATTTT. Protein: CASSLWTLYSTDTQYF.